The sequence of this T cell receptor beta chain was determined in a study of cytomegalovirus exposure and HLA in healthy donors. Study-level results: Sequencing probably produced one cluster of sequence variants that were highly shared.

A note on this clone: What it binds is unknown.

It was with 60 Vbeta and 13 Jbeta primers that the PCR ran. Repertoires were generated with immunoSEQ multiplex PCR, while TCRdb's copy carries only in-frame clones and drops some. The data hold about 150,000 clones, with more than 55% observed a single time. All the people who gave samples were healthy bone marrow donors. The CDR3 contains 13 residues. Germline V CDR1 and CDR2: LNHDA, SQIVND (reference sequence). The trim removed 6 bases at V and 6 bases at J, leaving 6 bases unmatched. The sequenced sample was PBMCs. The sequence was collected from a woman aged 55-70 years in good health and CMV-seronegative. This rearrangement joins TRBV19 to TRBJ1-2; TRBD1 matches 8 bases. DNA for the CDR3: TGTGCCAGTAGAGACAGGGGACGTGATGGCTACACCTTC. Amino acid sequence: CASRDRGRDGYTF.